One sample yielded the 2 T cell receptor beta chains listed below, sequenced in a study of graft-versus-host responses after intestinal transplantation. Using immunoSEQ multiplex PCR, the repertoire was profiled, and TCRdb retains in-frame clones only, with some absent. The sample contains under 45,000 clones, roughly 91% of which appear only once. This specimen was PBMCs, taken about 270 days after transplant. The receptor set was obtained from a human patient who received an intestinal transplant, so some T cells may come from the graft donor.

The chain has TRBV6-5 and TRBJ1-2, with TRBD1 as a possible D gene (5 bases). Germline CDR1 MNHEY, CDR2 SVGAGI. V was cut by 0 bases and J by 8 bases, with 10 bases left in between. The CDR3 length is 13 residues. CDR3 sequence (DNA): TGTGCCAGCAGTTACTCAGGGGAATACGGCTACACCTTC. Residues: CASSYSGEYGYTF.

CDR3 in amino acids: CASTREYNQPQHF. DNA for the CDR3: TGCGCCAGCACCCGAGAGTACAATCAGCCCCAGCATTTT. The chain joins TRBV10-2 to TRBJ1-5; D ambiguous. Germline values: CDR1 WSHSY, CDR2 SAAADI. The V end lost 7 bases, the J end lost 3 bases, and 10 bases lay between the germline ends. This CDR3 is 13 amino acids long.